The 21 T cell receptor beta chains reported below all come from one sample, sequenced in a study of blood T cell repertoires in COVID-19. The table came from immunoSEQ multiplex PCR; TCRdb's copy has only in-frame clones and leaves some out. Of approximately 670,000 clones listed, 90% are singletons. Sequencing was performed on peripheral blood. The receptors were sampled from a woman aged 18-35 years with acute or convalescent COVID-19.

V is TRBV5-1 and J is TRBJ1-2; D is uncertain. Trimming took 0 bases from V and 3 from J, leaving 6 bases between them. The CDR3 is made up of 13 amino acids. CDR1 is SGHRS, CDR2 YFSETQ, per germline. The CDR3: CASSLENYYGYTF. The DNA for the CDR3 is TGCGCCAGCAGCTTGGAGAACTACTATGGCTACACCTTC.

V and J are TRBV3-1 (or the pseudogene TRBV3-2) and TRBJ1-1; perhaps TRBD1 as D (5 bases). The V end lost 0 bases, the J end lost 5 bases, and 13 bases lay between the germline ends. Looked up from germline, CDR1 is LGHDT and CDR2 is YNNKEL (reference sequence). The CDR3 spans 15 residues. The CDR3 nucleotides are TGTGCCAGCAGCCAAGATCCGGGGGGGAGGACTGAAGCTTTCTTT. Its protein product is CASSQDPGGRTEAFF.

The V and J genes are TRBV20-1 and TRBJ2-7, with D unclear. V shed 3 bases and J shed 2 bases, with 5 bases lying between them. The germline V gene encodes CDR1 DFQATT and CDR2 SNEGSKA (reference sequence). This CDR3 region has 11 residues. DNA of the CDR3: TGCAGTGCTAGGGCTGCCTACGAGCAGTACTTC. Amino acid sequence: CSARAAYEQYF.

The rearrangement links TRBV5-8 to TRBJ2-5; TRBD1 might be the D (6 bases). The CDR3 consists of 17 residues. Germline V gives CDR1 SGHTS, CDR2 YDEGEE. V was shortened by 0 bases and J by 3 bases, with 18 bases between the two germline ends. Here the CDR3 reads CASSLAGTRTPEETQYF. Written as DNA, the CDR3 is TGTGCCAGCAGCTTGGCCGGGACACGGACACCTGAAGAGACCCAGTACTTC.

CDR3 sequence reads: CASSSYIGYTF. The CDR3 DNA is TGTGCCAGCAGTTCCTATATTGGCTACACCTTC. This chain uses TRBV12-3 or TRBV12-4 with TRBJ1-2; D is ambiguous. V was shortened by 4 bases and J by 7 bases, with 7 bases between the two germline ends. The CDR3 extends over 11 amino acids.

The chain combines TRBV28 with TRBJ1-6; no definite D call. Deletions cut 8 bases from V and 7 bases from J, with 15 bases between. This CDR3 has 14 residues. Germline V gene lookup returns CDR1 MDHEN and CDR2 SYDVKM. The CDR3 DNA reads as TGTGCCAGCCTACCCGGTAAGAGGAATTCACCCCTCCACTTT. As protein: CASLPGKRNSPLHF.

The chain couples TRBV18 to TRBJ1-1, with 11 positions matching TRBD1. The germline gives CDR1 KGHSH, CDR2 LQKENI. The CDR3 is made up of 15 amino acids. The V gene end was trimmed by 3 bases and the J gene end by 4 bases; junction bases not matched to a gene: 4. The CDR3 nucleotides are TGTGCCAGCTCACCCCGGGGACAGGGGGGCACTGAAGCTTTCTTT. Protein sequence: CASSPRGQGGTEAFF.

The chain uses TRBV7-9 and TRBJ1-5; possibly TRBD1 for D (6 bases). Trimming shortened V by 5 bases and J by 6 bases, and 14 bases separated the two germline ends. CDR3 length: 14 residues. CDR1 is SEHNR, CDR2 FQNEAQ, per germline (reference sequence). CDR3 nucleotides: TGTGCCAGCAGCCCAGAGGGGGGGTTTCAGCCCCAGCATTTT. Encoded protein: CASSPEGGFQPQHF.

CDR3 nucleotide sequence: TGTGCCAGCAGCTTAGAGGATCTGCCCAGGGCAGACTATGGCTACACCTTC. Its protein product is CASSLEDLPRADYGYTF. The gene calls are TRBV7-2 and TRBJ1-2, with a weak D call TRBD1 (5 bases). This CDR3 spans 17 amino acids. CDR1 is SGHTA and CDR2 is FQGNSA in the germline V gene. V was clipped by 1 base and J by 3 bases, with 18 bases between them.

The chain has TRBV27 and TRBJ2-7, with 11 bases aligning to TRBD2. With 0 bases clipped from V and 4 bases from J, the junction kept 5 bases outside the gene matches. From germline, CDR1 is MNHEY and CDR2 SMNVEV (reference sequence). The CDR3 spans 16 residues. The CDR3 sequence is CASSLSSGGALYEQYF. For the CDR3, the DNA is TGTGCCAGCAGTTTATCTAGCGGGGGGGCGCTTTACGAGCAGTACTTC.

The chain combines TRBV3-1 (or the pseudogene TRBV3-2) with TRBJ2-2; the D gene is possibly TRBD1 (6 bases). CDR1 is LGHDT and CDR2 is YNNKEL in the germline V gene (reference sequence). The V end lost 3 bases, the J end lost 5 bases, and 7 bases lay between the germline ends. There are 13 residues in the CDR3. DNA for the CDR3: TGTGCCAGCAGCCACACAGGGACCGGGGAGCTGTTTTTT. This codes for CASSHTGTGELFF.

The chain carries TRBV13 and TRBJ1-4; 7 bases map to TRBD1. J lost 7 bases, V lost 4 bases, and 6 bases had no gene match. The germline V gene has CDR1 PRHDT and CDR2 FYEKMQ (reference sequence). The CDR3 runs to 14 residues. The DNA of the CDR3 is TGTGCCAGCAGCTGGGGGACAGCAGGTGAAAAACTGTTTTTT. Its protein is CASSWGTAGEKLFF.

The chain combines TRBV30 with TRBJ1-4; no clear D. Trimming pared 5 bases from V and 4 bases from J, leaving 8 bases between. The germline CDR1 and CDR2 sequences are GTSNPN and SVGIG (reference sequence). This CDR3 is 12 amino acids long. CDR3 sequence (DNA): TGTGCCTGGCGCGGTGGTAATGAAAAACTGTTTTTT. Its protein product is CAWRGGNEKLFF.

The count of this clone is one. J is TRBJ1-4 and V is TRBV6-6; TRBD1 matches 11 bases. CDR1 is MNHNY, CDR2 SVGAGI, per germline (reference sequence). The CDR3 extends over 15 amino acids. Unmatched junction bases numbered 4, after V lost 4 bases and J lost 6 bases. The CDR3 spells CASSSRDRGDEKLFF. As DNA, the CDR3 is TGTGCCAGCAGTTCCCGGGACAGGGGGGATGAAAAACTGTTTTTT.

The CDR3 region has the DNA TGTGCCAGCAGTGCGGGATACGACGAAAAACTGTTTTTT. It yields the protein CASSAGYDEKLFF. The chain has TRBV25-1 and TRBJ1-4; D gene unclear. This CDR3 has 13 residues. Deletions cut 4 bases from V and 8 bases from J, with 11 bases between. Germline V gene sequence: CDR1 MGHDK, CDR2 SYGVNS.

The chain uses TRBV5-1 and TRBJ2-7, with 7 bases fitting TRBD1. The CDR3 runs 15 residues. The junction had 5 bases not matched to a gene; V was cut back by 0 bases and J by 2 bases. Germline lookup yields CDR1 SGHRS and CDR2 YFSETQ. The CDR3 region is CASSLDGQAPYEQYF. CDR3 bases: TGCGCCAGCAGCTTGGATGGACAGGCGCCCTACGAGCAGTACTTC.

J is TRBJ1-3 and V is TRBV7-6, with 8 bases aligning to TRBD1. Trimming removed 3 bases from V and 0 bases from J; junction bases left unmatched: 7. Germline V gives CDR1 SGHVS, CDR2 FNYEAQ. The length of the CDR3 is 17 residues. The CDR3 reads CASSFGAGGPSGNTIYF. CDR3 nucleotides: TGTGCCAGCAGCTTCGGGGCAGGGGGCCCCTCTGGAAACACCATATATTTT.

V usage is TRBV13 and J usage is TRBJ1-3; D is uncertain. Trimming took 3 bases from V and 3 from J, leaving 12 bases between them. CDR1 is PRHDT, CDR2 FYEKMQ, per germline (reference sequence). The CDR3 sequence is 15 residues long. DNA of the CDR3: TGTGCCAGCAGCTTGGACGTGGGAGGTGGAAACACCATATATTTT. Translating gives CASSLDVGGGNTIYF.

V gene TRBV5-6 combines with J gene TRBJ2-7, with 11 bases matching TRBD1. CDR1 and CDR2 (germline): SGHDT, YYEEEE. With 2 bases clipped from V and 5 bases from J, the junction kept 3 bases outside the gene matches. The CDR3 contains 14 residues. As DNA, the CDR3 is TGTGCCAGCAGCTTAGGGACAGGGGGTAACGAGCAGTACTTC. It translates to CASSLGTGGNEQYF.

The sample holds a few counts of this clone. This chain connects TRBV4-1 to TRBJ2-7; possible D gene TRBD2, 5 bases. V was pared by 4 bases and J by 0 bases, with 7 bases between. The CDR3 extends over 13 amino acids. The germline V gene encodes CDR1 MGHRA and CDR2 YSYEKL. The CDR3 coding sequence is TGCGCCAGCAGCCTTGGGAGCTCCTACGAGCAGTACTTC. It yields the protein CASSLGSSYEQYF.

V usage is TRBV9 and J usage is TRBJ1-2; a weak D match, TRBD1 (6 bases). This CDR3 region has 14 residues. The germline CDR1 and CDR2 sequences are SGDLS and YYNGEE. The V gene lost 3 bases and the J gene lost 5 bases, with 14 bases spanning the gap. The CDR3 DNA sequence: TGTGCCAGCAGCGCCGACCTACAGGGATATGGCTACACCTTC. Its protein is CASSADLQGYGYTF.